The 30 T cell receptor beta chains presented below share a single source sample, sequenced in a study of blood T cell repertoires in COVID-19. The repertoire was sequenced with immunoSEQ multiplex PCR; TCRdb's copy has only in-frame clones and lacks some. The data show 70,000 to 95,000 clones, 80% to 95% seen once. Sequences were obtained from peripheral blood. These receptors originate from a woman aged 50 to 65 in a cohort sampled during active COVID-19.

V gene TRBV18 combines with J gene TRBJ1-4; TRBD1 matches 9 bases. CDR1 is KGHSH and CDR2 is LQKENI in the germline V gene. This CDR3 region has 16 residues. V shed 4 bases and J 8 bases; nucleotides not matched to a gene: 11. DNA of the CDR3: TGTGCCAGCTCACTTGTACAGGGGGCCGTCTCGGAAAAACTGTTTTTT. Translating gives CASSLVQGAVSEKLFF.

The chain's CDR3 is CATSDSWGLNTGELFF. CDR3 nucleotides: TGTGCCACCAGTGATTCATGGGGGCTGAACACCGGGGAGCTGTTTTTT. This rearrangement joins TRBV24-1 to TRBJ2-2; D perhaps matches TRBD1 (6 bases). CDR3 size: 16 residues. Per the germline V gene, CDR1 is KGHDR and CDR2 is SFDVKD. V lost 2 bases, J lost 1 base, and 10 bases lay in between.

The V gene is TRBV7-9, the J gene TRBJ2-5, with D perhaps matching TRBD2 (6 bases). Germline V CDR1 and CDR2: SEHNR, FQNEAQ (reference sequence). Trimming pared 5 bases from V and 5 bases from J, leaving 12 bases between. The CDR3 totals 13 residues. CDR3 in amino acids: CASSPAGGETQYF. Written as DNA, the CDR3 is TGTGCCAGCAGCCCAGCCGGAGGGGAGACCCAGTACTTC.

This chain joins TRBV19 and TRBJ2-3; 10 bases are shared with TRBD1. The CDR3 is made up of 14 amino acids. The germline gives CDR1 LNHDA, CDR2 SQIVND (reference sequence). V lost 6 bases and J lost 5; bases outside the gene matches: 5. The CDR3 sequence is CASRDRGGIDTQYF. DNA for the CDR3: TGTGCCAGTAGGGACAGGGGGGGTATAGATACGCAGTATTTT.

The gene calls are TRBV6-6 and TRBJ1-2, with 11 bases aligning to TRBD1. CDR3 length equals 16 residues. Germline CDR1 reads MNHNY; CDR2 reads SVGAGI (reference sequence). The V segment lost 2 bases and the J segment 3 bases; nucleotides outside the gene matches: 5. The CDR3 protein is CASSYSRTGGDYGYTF. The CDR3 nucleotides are TGTGCCAGCAGTTACAGCCGGACAGGGGGCGACTATGGCTACACCTTC.

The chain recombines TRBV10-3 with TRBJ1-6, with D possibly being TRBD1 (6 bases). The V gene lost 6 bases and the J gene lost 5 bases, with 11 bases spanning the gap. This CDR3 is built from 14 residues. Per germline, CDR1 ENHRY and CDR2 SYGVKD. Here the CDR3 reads CAIRGAHNNSPLHF. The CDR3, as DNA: TGTGCCATCAGGGGGGCGCATAATAATTCACCCCTCCACTTT.

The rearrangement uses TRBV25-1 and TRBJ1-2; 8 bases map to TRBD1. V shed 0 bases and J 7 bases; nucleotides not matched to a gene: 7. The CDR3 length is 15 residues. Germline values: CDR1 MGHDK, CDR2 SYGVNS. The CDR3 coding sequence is TGTGCCAGCAGTGAATATTTCCAGGGGGCGTCTGGCTACACCTTC. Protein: CASSEYFQGASGYTF.

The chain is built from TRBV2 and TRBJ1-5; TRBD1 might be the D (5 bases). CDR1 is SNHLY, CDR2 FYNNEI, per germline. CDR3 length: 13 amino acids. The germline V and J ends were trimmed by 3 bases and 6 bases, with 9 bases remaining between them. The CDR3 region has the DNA TGTGCCAGCAGTGACAGGGTTGGTCAGCCCCAGCATTTT. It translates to CASSDRVGQPQHF.

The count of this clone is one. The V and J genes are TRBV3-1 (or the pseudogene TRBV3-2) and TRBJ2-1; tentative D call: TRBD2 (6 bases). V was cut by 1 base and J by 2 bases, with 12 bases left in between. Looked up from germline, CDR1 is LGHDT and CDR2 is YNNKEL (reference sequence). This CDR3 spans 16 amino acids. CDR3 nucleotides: TGTGCCAGCAGCCAAGTGGCGGGGCCGACCTACAATGAGCAGTTCTTC. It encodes CASSQVAGPTYNEQFF.

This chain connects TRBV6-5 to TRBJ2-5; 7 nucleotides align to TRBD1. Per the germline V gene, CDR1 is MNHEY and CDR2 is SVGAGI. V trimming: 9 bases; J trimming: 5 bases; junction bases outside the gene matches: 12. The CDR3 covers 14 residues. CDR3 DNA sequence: TGTGCCAGTGCACAAACAGGGGTGATGGAGACCCAGTACTTC. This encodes CASAQTGVMETQYF.

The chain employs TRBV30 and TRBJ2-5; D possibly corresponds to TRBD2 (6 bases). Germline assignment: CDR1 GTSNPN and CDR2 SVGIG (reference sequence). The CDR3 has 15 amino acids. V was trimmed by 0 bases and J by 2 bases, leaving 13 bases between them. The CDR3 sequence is CAWSVRGLAQETQYF. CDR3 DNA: TGTGCCTGGAGTGTAAGGGGACTGGCACAAGAGACCCAGTACTTC.

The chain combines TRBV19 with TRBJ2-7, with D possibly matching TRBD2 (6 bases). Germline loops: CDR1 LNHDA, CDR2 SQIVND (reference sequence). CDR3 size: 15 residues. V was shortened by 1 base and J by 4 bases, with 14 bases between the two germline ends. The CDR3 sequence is CASSIAEGFRYEQYF. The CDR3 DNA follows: TGTGCCAGTAGTATAGCGGAGGGATTTCGTTACGAGCAGTACTTC.

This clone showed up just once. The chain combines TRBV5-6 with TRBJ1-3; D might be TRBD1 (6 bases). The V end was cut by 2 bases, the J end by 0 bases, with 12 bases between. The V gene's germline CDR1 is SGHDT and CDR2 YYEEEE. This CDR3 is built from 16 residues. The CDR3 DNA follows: TGTGCCAGCAGCTTTTTACAGGGCGACTCTGGAAACACCATATATTTT. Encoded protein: CASSFLQGDSGNTIYF.

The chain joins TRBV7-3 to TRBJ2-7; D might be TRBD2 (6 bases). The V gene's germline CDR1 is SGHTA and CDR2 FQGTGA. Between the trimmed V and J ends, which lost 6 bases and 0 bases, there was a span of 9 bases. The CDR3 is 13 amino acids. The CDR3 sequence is CASSAGSSYEQYF. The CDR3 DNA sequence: TGTGCCAGCAGTGCGGGGAGCTCCTACGAGCAGTACTTC.

CDR3: CASSPFRRSSYNEQFF. The CDR3 DNA reads TGTGCCAGCAGCCCGTTCCGGAGAAGCTCCTACAATGAGCAGTTCTTC. V usage is TRBV7-2 and J usage is TRBJ2-1; the D is unclear. V gave up 5 bases and J gave up 0 bases, with 14 bases separating them. This CDR3 has 16 residues. Looked up from germline, CDR1 is SGHTA and CDR2 is FQGNSA.

The CDR3, as DNA: TGTGCCAGCTACGACAGGGCAAGCAATCAGCCCCAGCATTTT. It specifies CASYDRASNQPQHF. The chain links TRBV28 to TRBJ1-5; TRBD1 aligns across 7 bases. V was clipped by 8 bases and J by 1 base; unmatched bases: 5. The CDR3 loop spans 14 amino acids. Per germline, CDR1 MDHEN and CDR2 SYDVKM.

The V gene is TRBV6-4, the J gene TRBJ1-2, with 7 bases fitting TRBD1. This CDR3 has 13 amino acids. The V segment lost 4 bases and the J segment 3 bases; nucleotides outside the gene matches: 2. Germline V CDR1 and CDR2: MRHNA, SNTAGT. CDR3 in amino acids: CASSAGTDYGYTF. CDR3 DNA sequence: TGTGCCAGCAGTGCCGGGACAGACTATGGCTACACCTTC.

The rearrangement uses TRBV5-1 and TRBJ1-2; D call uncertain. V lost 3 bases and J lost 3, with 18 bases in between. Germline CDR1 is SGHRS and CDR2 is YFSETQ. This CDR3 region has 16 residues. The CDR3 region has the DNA TGCGCCAGCAGCTCACGCCGGCGGGAGATGGACTATGGCTACACCTTC. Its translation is CASSSRRREMDYGYTF. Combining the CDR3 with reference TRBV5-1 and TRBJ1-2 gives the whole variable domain KAGVTQTPRYLIKTRGQQVTLSCSPISGHRSVSWYQQTPGQGLQFLFEYFSETQRNKGNFPGRFSGRQFSNSRSEMNVSTLELGDSALYLCASSSRRREMDYGYTFGSGTRLTVV.

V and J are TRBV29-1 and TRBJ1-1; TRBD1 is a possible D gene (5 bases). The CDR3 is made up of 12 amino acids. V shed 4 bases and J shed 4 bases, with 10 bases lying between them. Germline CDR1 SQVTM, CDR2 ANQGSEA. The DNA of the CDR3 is TGCAGCGTTGCTAGGGGAGGCACTGAAGCTTTCTTT. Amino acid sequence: CSVARGGTEAFF.

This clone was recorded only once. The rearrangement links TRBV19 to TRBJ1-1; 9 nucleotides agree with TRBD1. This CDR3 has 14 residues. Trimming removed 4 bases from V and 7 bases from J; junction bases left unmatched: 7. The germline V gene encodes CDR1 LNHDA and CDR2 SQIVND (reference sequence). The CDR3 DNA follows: TGTGCCAGTAGTAGGGAGGACAGGGGCTTTGAAGCTTTCTTT. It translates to CASSREDRGFEAFF.

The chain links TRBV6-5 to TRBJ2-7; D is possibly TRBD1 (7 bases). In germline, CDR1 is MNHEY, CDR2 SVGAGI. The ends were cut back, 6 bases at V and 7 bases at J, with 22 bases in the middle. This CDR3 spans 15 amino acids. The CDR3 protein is CASRPSGGLLGEQYF. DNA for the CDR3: TGTGCCAGCAGACCCTCAGGGGGACTCCTGGGAGAGCAGTACTTC.

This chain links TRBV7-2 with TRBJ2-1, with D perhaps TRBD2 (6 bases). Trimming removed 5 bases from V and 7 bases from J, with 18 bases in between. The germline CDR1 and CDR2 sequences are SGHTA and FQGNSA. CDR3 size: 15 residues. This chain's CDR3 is CASSGEAVFGNEQFF. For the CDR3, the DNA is TGTGCCAGCAGCGGGGAGGCGGTCTTTGGGAATGAGCAGTTCTTC. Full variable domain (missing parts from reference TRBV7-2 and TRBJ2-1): GAGVSQSPSNKVTEKGKDVELRCDPISGHTALYWYRQSLGQGLEFLIYFQGNSAPDKSGLPSDRFSAERTGGSVSTLTIQRTQQEDSAVYLCASSGEAVFGNEQFFGPGTRLTVL.

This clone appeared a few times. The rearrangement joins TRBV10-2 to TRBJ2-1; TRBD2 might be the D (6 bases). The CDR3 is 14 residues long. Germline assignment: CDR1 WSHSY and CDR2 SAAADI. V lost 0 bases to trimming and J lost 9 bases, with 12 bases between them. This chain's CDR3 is CASSESRGLFEQFF. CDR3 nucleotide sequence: TGCGCCAGCAGTGAGTCGAGGGGACTGTTTGAGCAGTTCTTC.

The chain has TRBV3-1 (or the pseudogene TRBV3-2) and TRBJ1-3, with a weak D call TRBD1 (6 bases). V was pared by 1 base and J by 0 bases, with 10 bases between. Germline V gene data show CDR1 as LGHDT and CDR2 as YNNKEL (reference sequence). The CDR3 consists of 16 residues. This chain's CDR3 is CASSQAAGASGNTIYF. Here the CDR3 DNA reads TGTGCCAGCAGCCAAGCCGCGGGGGCCTCTGGAAACACCATATATTTT.

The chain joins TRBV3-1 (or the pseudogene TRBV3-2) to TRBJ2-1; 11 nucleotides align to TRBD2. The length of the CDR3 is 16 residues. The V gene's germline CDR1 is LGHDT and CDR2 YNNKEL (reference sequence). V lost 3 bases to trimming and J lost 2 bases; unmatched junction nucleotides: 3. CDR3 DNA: TGTGCCAGCAGCCATAGCGGGGGGGTACCCTACAATGAGCAGTTCTTC. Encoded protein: CASSHSGGVPYNEQFF.

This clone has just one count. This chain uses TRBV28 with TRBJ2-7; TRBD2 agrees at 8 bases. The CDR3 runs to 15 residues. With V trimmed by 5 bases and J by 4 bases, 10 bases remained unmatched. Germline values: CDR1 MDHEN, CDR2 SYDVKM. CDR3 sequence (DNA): TGTGCCAGCAGTAAAGCGGGAGCCATCATTTACGAGCAGTACTTC. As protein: CASSKAGAIIYEQYF.

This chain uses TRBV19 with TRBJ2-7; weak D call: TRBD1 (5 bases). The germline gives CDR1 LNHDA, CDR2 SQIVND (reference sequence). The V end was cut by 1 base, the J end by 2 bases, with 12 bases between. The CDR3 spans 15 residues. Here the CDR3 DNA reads TGTGCCAGTAGTATAGGTTGGGGCATGACCTACGAGCAGTACTTC. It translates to CASSIGWGMTYEQYF.

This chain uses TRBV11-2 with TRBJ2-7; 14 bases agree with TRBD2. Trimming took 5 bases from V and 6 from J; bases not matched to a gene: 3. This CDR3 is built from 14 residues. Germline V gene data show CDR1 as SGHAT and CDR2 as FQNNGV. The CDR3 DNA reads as TGTGCCAGCAGCCTGGGACTAGCGGGAGTCGAGCAGTACTTC. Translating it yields CASSLGLAGVEQYF.

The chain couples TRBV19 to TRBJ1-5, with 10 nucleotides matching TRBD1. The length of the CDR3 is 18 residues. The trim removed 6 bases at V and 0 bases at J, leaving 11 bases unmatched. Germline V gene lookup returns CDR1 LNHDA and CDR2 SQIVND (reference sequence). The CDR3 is CASRGDRDRGLSNQPQHF. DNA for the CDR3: TGTGCCAGTAGGGGGGATCGAGACAGGGGGCTTAGCAATCAGCCCCAGCATTTT.

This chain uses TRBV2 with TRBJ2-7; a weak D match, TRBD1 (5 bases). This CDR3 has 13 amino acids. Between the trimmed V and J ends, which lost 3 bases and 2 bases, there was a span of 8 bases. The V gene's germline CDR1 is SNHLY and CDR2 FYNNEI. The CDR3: CASSESGPYEQYF. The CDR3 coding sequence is TGTGCCAGCAGTGAGTCAGGGCCCTACGAGCAGTACTTC.